The rows below give T cell receptor beta chains drawn from one sample of a study of blood T cell repertoires in COVID-19. Only in-frame clones appear in the TCRdb table, and some are missing; sequencing was by immunoSEQ multiplex PCR. The table shows some 200,000 clones, with 70% to 90% occurring only once. Sequencing was performed on peripheral blood. The receptors were sampled from a woman aged 18-29 years who had recovered from COVID-19. The CDR3 runs from the conserved cysteine through the conserved F or W.

TRBJ2-3	TRBV5-1	CASSSTGGSTDTQYF
TRBJ2-2	TRBV4-2	CASSQLGTGTGGATGELFF
TRBJ2-5	TRBV30	CAWSKGGSRETQYF
TRBJ1-5	TRBV3-1/TRBV3-2	CASSQAGAVLKLVWQPQHF
TRBJ2-7	TRBV7-2	CASSLAIAGLAYEQYF
TRBJ2-1	TRBV6-5	CASSIGWRFYNEQFF
TRBJ2-1	TRBV3-1/TRBV3-2	CASSQVVGLAGNYNEQFF
TRBJ1-3	TRBV10-3	CAISDPQGQYSGNTIYF
TRBJ1-3	TRBV5-1	CASSNQGGPGNTIYF
TRBJ1-2	TRBV21-1	CASSKGPLIQGLRYGYTF
TRBJ2-7	TRBV28	CASSSRGKSSYEQYF
TRBJ2-5	TRBV9	CASSVAFGRWGETQYF
TRBJ1-4	TRBV6-5	CASRPSGTGGEKLFF
TRBJ1-1	TRBV6-6	CASSASRNTEAFF
TRBJ1-5	TRBV7-9	CASSPGTALNQPQHF
TRBJ2-1	TRBV13	CASSLSTRRYNEQFF
TRBJ1-1	TRBV30	CAWTRNMNTEAFF
TRBJ2-7	TRBV29-1	CSVSLAGEQYF
TRBJ1-5	TRBV11-2	CASSRGSNQPQHF
TRBJ1-5	TRBV6-2/TRBV6-3	CASSGWAESQPQHF
TRBJ2-1	TRBV7-2	CASSWRGPTNNEQFF
TRBJ2-2	TRBV11-3	CASSLTVGTSGSITGELFF